Each of the 18 T cell receptor beta chains below was sequenced from the same sample in a study of blood T cell repertoires in COVID-19. Assay used: immunoSEQ multiplex PCR; TCRdb lists only in-frame clones, some missing. The sample has roughly 250,000 clones, approximately 90% seen once. What was sequenced was PBMCs or T cells enriched from blood (not recorded which). These receptors originate from a woman aged 25 to 45 with acute COVID-19.

The rearrangement uses TRBV28 and TRBJ1-2, with 7 positions matching TRBD1. V trimming: 2 bases; J trimming: 5 bases; junction bases outside the gene matches: 5. The CDR3 covers 14 residues. CDR1 and CDR2 (germline): MDHEN, SYDVKM. CDR3 nucleotides: TGTGCCAGCAGTTTAGGGACAGAGGCTTATGGCTACACCTTC. It translates to CASSLGTEAYGYTF.

Here the CDR3 DNA reads TGTGCCAGCTCACCAATGAGGACAGGGGGCGACGAGCAGTACTTC. This encodes CASSPMRTGGDEQYF. The chain carries TRBV18 and TRBJ2-7, with 11 nucleotides matching TRBD1. The V gene end was trimmed by 2 bases and the J gene end by 5 bases; junction bases not matched to a gene: 5. This CDR3 comprises 15 residues. CDR1 KGHSH and CDR2 LQKENI come from the germline V gene.

The chain is built from TRBV4-3 and TRBJ1-4, with D hard to call. Trimming took 2 bases from V and 0 from J, leaving 10 bases between them. CDR1 and CDR2 (germline): LGHNA, YSLEER. The length of the CDR3 is 16 residues. The CDR3 sequence: CASSQRSFATNEKLFF. Here the CDR3 DNA reads TGCGCCAGCAGCCAACGGTCCTTCGCAACTAATGAAAAACTGTTTTTT.

The V call is TRBV6-2 or TRBV6-3, the J call TRBJ1-4; 7 bases match TRBD1. Germline V gene lookup returns CDR1 MNHEY and CDR2 SVGEGT. This CDR3 is built from 15 residues. V lost 2 bases, J lost 8 bases, and 8 bases stayed unmatched. DNA for the CDR3: TGTGCCAGCAGTTACGTGAGACAGGGAGGAGAAAAACTGTTTTTT. Its translation: CASSYVRQGGEKLFF.

The V and J genes are TRBV2 and TRBJ1-1; D may be TRBD1 (5 bases). V gave up 6 bases and J gave up 8 bases, with 22 bases separating them. This CDR3 contains 15 residues. Germline CDR1 reads SNHLY; CDR2 reads FYNNEI. CDR3 sequence: CASRRERAGEREAFF. The CDR3 nucleotides are TGTGCCAGCAGGAGGGAGAGGGCGGGGGAGAGGGAAGCTTTCTTT.

The V and J genes are TRBV3-1 (or the pseudogene TRBV3-2) and TRBJ1-2, with TRBD1 identical over 7 bases. V was pared by 0 bases and J by 3 bases, with 4 bases of the junction left unmatched. The CDR3 has 15 amino acids. CDR1 is LGHDT and CDR2 is YNNKEL in the germline V gene (reference sequence). CDR3 DNA: TGTGCCAGCAGCCAAGATCACAGGGGTTACTATGGCTACACCTTC. Its translation is CASSQDHRGYYGYTF.

V is TRBV27 and J is TRBJ1-1, with a weak D call TRBD1 (6 bases). Germline assignment: CDR1 MNHEY and CDR2 SMNVEV (reference sequence). This CDR3 spans 15 amino acids. V dropped 5 bases and J dropped 7 bases, with 20 bases sitting between them. The CDR3 sequence: CASSPYRTAVLEAFF. CDR3 sequence (DNA): TGTGCCAGCAGTCCATATAGGACAGCTGTCCTTGAAGCTTTCTTT.

V gene TRBV5-1 combines with J gene TRBJ2-3, with 12 bases fitting TRBD2. J was trimmed by 0 bases and V by 0 bases; bases with no gene match: 2. The CDR3 loop spans 17 amino acids. CDR1 and CDR2 from the germline V gene are SGHRS and YFSETQ. CDR3 bases: TGCGCCAGCAGCTTGGGGACTAGCGGGAAGAGCACAGATACGCAGTATTTT. Amino acids: CASSLGTSGKSTDTQYF.

The gene calls are TRBV19 and TRBJ1-2, with unresolved D. Trimming shortened V by 0 bases and J by 8 bases, and 13 bases separated the two germline ends. The CDR3 is 14 amino acids. Germline CDR1 and CDR2: LNHDA and SQIVND (reference sequence). CDR3 sequence (DNA): TGTGCCAGTAGTATAGATCTGGAGGTTCGAGGCTACACCTTC. The encoded protein is CASSIDLEVRGYTF. Full variable domain (rest looked up from reference TRBV19 and TRBJ1-2): DGGITQSPKYLFRKEGQNVTLSCEQNLNHDAMYWYRQDPGQGLRLIYYSQIVNDFQKGDIAEGYSVSREKKESFPLTVTSAQKNPTAFYLCASSIDLEVRGYTFGSGTRLTVV.

This chain joins TRBV5-1 and TRBJ2-2; 7 nucleotides match TRBD1. This CDR3 comprises 15 residues. J was trimmed by 1 base and V by 4 bases; bases with no gene match: 4. Germline values: CDR1 SGHRS, CDR2 YFSETQ. CDR3 protein: CASSEGTENTGELFF. CDR3 nucleotide sequence: TGCGCCAGCAGCGAGGGGACAGAGAACACCGGGGAGCTGTTTTTT. The whole variable domain, filled in from reference TRBV5-1 and TRBJ2-2, reads KAGVTQTPRYLIKTRGQQVTLSCSPISGHRSVSWYQQTPGQGLQFLFEYFSETQRNKGNFPGRFSGRQFSNSRSEMNVSTLELGDSALYLCASSEGTENTGELFFGEGSRLTVL.

The gene calls are TRBV7-9 and TRBJ1-1, with a weak D call TRBD1 (6 bases). This CDR3 is 16 amino acids long. Germline values: CDR1 SEHNR, CDR2 FQNEAQ (reference sequence). V lost 1 base and J lost 0, with 12 bases in between. The CDR3 reads CASSLVNRDMNTEAFF. The CDR3 nucleotides are TGTGCCAGCAGCTTAGTCAACCGGGACATGAACACTGAAGCTTTCTTT.

The chain links TRBV19 to TRBJ2-7; possibly TRBD1 for D (5 bases). Trimming left V 3 bases short and J 6 bases short, with 15 bases between. This CDR3 comprises 14 residues. Per the germline V gene, CDR1 is LNHDA and CDR2 is SQIVND (reference sequence). The CDR3 spells CASSMSWQGIEQYF. The CDR3 nucleotides read TGTGCCAGTAGTATGTCTTGGCAGGGCATCGAGCAGTACTTC.

This CDR3 reads CSAGDLNYGYTF. CDR3 DNA: TGCAGCGCAGGGGATCTAAACTATGGCTACACCTTC. The genes are TRBV29-1 and TRBJ1-2; TRBD1 might be the D (6 bases). CDR3 length equals 12 residues. Germline CDR1 SQVTM, CDR2 ANQGSEA. Between the trimmed V and J ends, which lost 7 bases and 2 bases, there was a span of 11 bases.

The CDR3, as DNA: TGTGCCATCAGTTCCTTACAGGGGTCGGATCCCCAGCATTTT. Translated, it gives CAISSLQGSDPQHF. The chain uses TRBV10-3 and TRBJ1-5, with TRBD1 matching 7 bases. The germline V gene has CDR1 ENHRY and CDR2 SYGVKD. The trim removed 5 bases at V and 10 bases at J, leaving 11 bases unmatched. CDR3 length: 14 residues.

The chain links TRBV11-2 to TRBJ2-7; maybe TRBD1 (5 bases). This CDR3 spans 15 amino acids. The germline gives CDR1 SGHAT, CDR2 FQNNGV. The V gene lost 0 bases and the J gene lost 2 bases, with 11 bases spanning the gap. The CDR3 loop reads CASSLEGALPYEQYF. For the CDR3, the DNA is TGTGCCAGCAGCTTAGAAGGGGCCCTCCCCTACGAGCAGTACTTC.

The chain combines TRBV20-1 with TRBJ1-1, with D unresolved. Trimming shortened V by 5 bases and J by 2 bases, and 6 bases separated the two germline ends. The CDR3 is 11 amino acids. CDR1 and CDR2 from the germline V gene are DFQATT and SNEGSKA (reference sequence). CDR3 sequence reads: CSADINTEAFF. The CDR3 DNA reads TGCAGTGCTGACATAAACACTGAAGCTTTCTTT.

The V call is TRBV7-9, the J call TRBJ1-2, with D possibly TRBD1 on 5 matching bases. Trimming took 1 base from V and 4 from J, leaving 10 bases between them. Germline assignment: CDR1 SEHNR and CDR2 FQNEAQ (reference sequence). This CDR3 region has 14 residues. In DNA form, the CDR3 reads TGTGCCAGCAGCTTAGTAGGGGTCGGCTATGGCTACACCTTC. Translated: CASSLVGVGYGYTF.

The rearrangement joins TRBV7-9 to TRBJ1-2; 8 bases agree with TRBD1. Germline V gene lookup returns CDR1 SEHNR and CDR2 FQNEAQ (reference sequence). This CDR3 has 14 residues. The J segment lost 3 bases and the V segment lost 4 bases, leaving 4 bases of the junction unmatched. CDR3 in DNA: TGTGCCAGCAGCTGGACAGGGACTGACTATGGCTACACCTTC. It specifies CASSWTGTDYGYTF.